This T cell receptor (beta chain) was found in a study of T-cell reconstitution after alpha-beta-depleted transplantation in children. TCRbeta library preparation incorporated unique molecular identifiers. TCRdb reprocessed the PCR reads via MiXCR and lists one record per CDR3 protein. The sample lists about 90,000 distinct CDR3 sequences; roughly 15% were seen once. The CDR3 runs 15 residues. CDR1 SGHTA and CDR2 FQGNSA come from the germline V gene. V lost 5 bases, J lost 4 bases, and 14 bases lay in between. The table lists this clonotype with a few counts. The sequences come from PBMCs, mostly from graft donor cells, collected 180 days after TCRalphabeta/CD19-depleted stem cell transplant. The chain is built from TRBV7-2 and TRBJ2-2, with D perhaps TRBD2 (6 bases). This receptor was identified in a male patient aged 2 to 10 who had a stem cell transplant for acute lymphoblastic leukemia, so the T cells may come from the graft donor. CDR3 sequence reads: CASSRQGGVTGELFF. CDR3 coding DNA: TGTGCCAGCAGCCGACAAGGCGGGGTCACCGGGGAGCTGTTTTTT.